This TCR beta chain was obtained from a study of metastatic and nonmetastatic thyroid tumors (dated by TCRdb to about 2020). Concerning the study at large: Repertoires were compared across peripheral blood and tumor or nodule tissue samples from malignant and benign thyroid patients. What the research found in general, with its limitations: In both blood and tumor samples, TCR beta diversity was reported to be significantly higher in malignant tumors than in benign nodules.

According to the germline V gene, CDR1 reads MNHNS and CDR2 reads SASEGT. Taken from cysteine to phenylalanine, the CDR3 has 14 residues. The retained sequence is limited to the CDR3, 42 bases, with the frame set at the first base. Trimming leaves V shorter by 6 bases and J shorter by 1 base, with the junction holding 6 bases beyond the gene matches. None of the patients had been given any treatment before thyroid surgery. Patient clinical samples collected from about 2011 to 2018 were retrospectively analysed using T-cell receptor beta sequencing. This clone has ten or more counts. The antigen it recognizes is unknown. Per-base qualities were not stored, and no clone one base away is much larger. Different DNA sequences within this sample yield the same CDR3. Preparation of the library involved PCR. Data came from an Illumina HiSeq 4000. High-throughput sequencing was used to profile the TCR beta-chain CDR3 region of every patient. Per the source publication's procedure: The researchers built a classifier to tell apart papillary thyroid cancer patients with distant metastasis, based on CDR3 differences among clinicopathological groups. To measure repertoire diversity the researchers used the Shannon index, while the Morisita-Horn index served to gauge how similar the tumor and blood repertoires were. TCRdb reworked the public reads: Q25 trimming with fastp, MiXCR clone assembly, productive beta chains retained. The authors' filters were not applied to this entry. Here the sample has approximately 26,000 clones; about an eighth occur a single time. The ten largest clones represent nearly 5% of the sample.

The chain is assembled from TRBV6-1 and TRBJ2-7; 7 bases in between match TRBD1. Material: blood. The TCR originated in a female donor with papillary thyroid cancer or a benign thyroid nodule (not recorded which). Some clones in this sample may be carry-over from other donors' samples. The sequenced DNA: TGTGCCAGCAGGCGTCGGGACAGATCCTACGAGCAGTACTTC. The encoded protein is CASRRRDRSYEQYF.